This T cell receptor beta chain originates from a study of T cell changes during pregnancy in multiple sclerosis. TCRdb's copy holds only in-frame clones and misses some; the assay was immunoSEQ multiplex PCR. The sample has roughly 42,000 clones, roughly 89% seen once. The CDR3 contains 14 residues. Germline-derived CDR1 and CDR2 are KGHSH and LQKENI. The V end lost 3 bases, the J end lost 3 bases, and 12 bases lay between the germline ends. Sequencing used CD4+ T cells from peripheral blood mononuclear cells, obtained in the first trimester of pregnancy. The sequence derives from a female donor with multiple sclerosis, enrolled in a pregnancy study. This sequence joins TRBV18 and TRBJ2-7; a weak D match, TRBD2 (6 bases). CDR3 DNA sequence: TGTGCCAGCTCACCCGGGAGAGGTTACTACGAGCAGTACTTC. Residues: CASSPGRGYYEQYF.